Listed below are T cell receptor beta chains from one sample, sequenced in a study of cytomegalovirus exposure and HLA in healthy donors. The protocol was immunoSEQ multiplex PCR, while the TCRdb copy is restricted to in-frame clones and leaves out a portion. The table lists 150,000 to 200,000 clones, just under 90% of them singletons. The sample was PBMCs. The origin of the receptors is a man aged 18 to 35 in good health and CMV-seropositive. Each CDR3 is given without its conserved first and last residue.

v_call,j_call,cdr3_aa
TRBV15,TRBJ2-7,ATSVGSSYEQY
TRBV21-1,TRBJ2-1,ASSPVSSGTSNEQF
TRBV28,TRBJ1-3,ASRGDSLLYSSGNTIY
TRBV28,TRBJ2-7,ASSPGTAFGPAYEQY
TRBV28,TRBJ2-7,ASSPTGAVKTYEQY
TRBV5-1,TRBJ1-3,ASSRDISGNTIY
TRBV7-9,TRBJ1-3,ASSSRREISGNTIY
TRBV4-2,TRBJ2-1,ASSQAATLNYNEQF
TRBV4-1,TRBJ2-7,ASSQDPPQHPYEQY
TRBV27,TRBJ2-7,ASSLTGFRYEQY
TRBV7-9,TRBJ2-5,ASSLQERETQY
TRBV9,TRBJ2-5,ASSRVGTSGPQETQY
TRBV6-6,TRBJ1-1,ASSQYRGYTEAF
TRBV5-1,TRBJ2-5,ASSLGRADQETQY
TRBV27,TRBJ1-1,ASSTIPRAMNTEAF
TRBV29-1,TRBJ2-3,SVDRKQSPSTDTQY
TRBV29-1,TRBJ2-1,SVLGNSGLNEQF
TRBV29-1,TRBJ1-1,SVIQVNTEAF
TRBV7-8,TRBJ2-1,ASSLSGTSRVEQF
TRBV5-1,TRBJ1-4,ASSYRTDATNEKLF
TRBV5-1,TRBJ1-2,ASSLGPGQGYGYT
TRBV9,TRBJ2-3,ASSPLRAGTDTQY
TRBV27,TRBJ2-3,ASSLWGREVDTQY
TRBV14,TRBJ1-1,ASSTPIASSLTEAF
TRBV5-1,TRBJ1-3,ASSTQAGQDSGNTIY
TRBV11-2,TRBJ2-7,ASSLASGLNEQY
TRBV7-9,TRBJ2-3,ASSLGDSQQDTQY
TRBV7-2,TRBJ2-7,ASSEDITLEQY
TRBV25-1,TRBJ1-1,ASRTGGATEAF
TRBV11-3,TRBJ2-7,ASKRGGQGNEQY
TRBV6-6,TRBJ1-5,ASSYAAGNQPQH
TRBV13,TRBJ2-1,ASSLGGTGYNEQF
TRBV18,TRBJ1-1,ASSPKNLQDSEAF
TRBV7-8,TRBJ2-1,ASSSWRASENEQF